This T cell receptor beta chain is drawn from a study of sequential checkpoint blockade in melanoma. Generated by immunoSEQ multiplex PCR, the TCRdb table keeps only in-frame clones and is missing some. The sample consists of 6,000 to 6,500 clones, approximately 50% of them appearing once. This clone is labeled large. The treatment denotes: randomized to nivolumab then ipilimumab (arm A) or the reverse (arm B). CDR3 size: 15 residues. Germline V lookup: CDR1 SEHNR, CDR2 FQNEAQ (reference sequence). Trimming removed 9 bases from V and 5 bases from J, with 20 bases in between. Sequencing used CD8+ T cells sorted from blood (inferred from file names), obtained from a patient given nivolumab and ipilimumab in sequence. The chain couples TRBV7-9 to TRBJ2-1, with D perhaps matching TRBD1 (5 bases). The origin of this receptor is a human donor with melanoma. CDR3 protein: CASSVRDVGNNEQFF. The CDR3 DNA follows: TGTGCCAGTAGTGTCAGGGATGTGGGGAACAATGAGCAGTTCTTC.